These 10 T cell receptor beta chains were all obtained from the same sample, sequenced in a study of vaccination effects on CD4 cells after COVID-19. These receptors lack a known antigen. Sequencing used immunoSEQ multiplex PCR; TCRdb keeps in-frame clones, though not all of them. The sample gives 26,000 or so clones, around three quarters of which show up once; approximately 10% is in the top ten. Under the ViraFEST assay, PBMC were stimulated with viral peptide pools so that antigen-specific CD4+ T cells expanded. Sequencing was performed afterwards. Upon completion of about ten days in culture, CD4+ T cells were isolated. People in the vaccine group had not been infected with SARS-CoV-2 before, and their nucleocapsid antibodies were negative. Sample: CD4+ T cells from PBMCs cultured with SARS-CoV-2 spike peptides, taken before COVID-19 vaccination. These receptors all come from a human donor who received a COVID-19 vaccine.

The chain combines TRBV7-2 with TRBJ2-2; no firm D call. The CDR3 sequence is 12 residues long. V lost 3 bases and J lost 7, with 6 bases in between. In germline, CDR1 is SGHTA, CDR2 FQGNSA. The CDR3 region is CASSFLVGELFF. The CDR3 region has the DNA TGTGCCAGCAGCTTTCTTGTCGGGGAGCTGTTTTTT.

The V and J genes are TRBV3-1 (or the pseudogene TRBV3-2) and TRBJ1-1, with D hard to call. The CDR3 extends over 13 amino acids. Germline V gene sequence: CDR1 LGHDT, CDR2 YNNKEL (reference sequence). V dropped 4 bases and J dropped 1 base, with 7 bases sitting between them. CDR3 nucleotides: TGTGCCAGCAGCCCGGACTCGAACACTGAAGCTTTCTTT. Its protein product is CASSPDSNTEAFF.

V gene TRBV29-1 combines with J gene TRBJ1-4; 9 bases line up with TRBD1. V lost 2 bases to trimming and J lost 8 bases; unmatched junction nucleotides: 9. This CDR3 spans 15 amino acids. The germline CDR1 and CDR2 sequences are SQVTM and ANQGSEA. The CDR3 region is CSVEYLGQGYEKLFF. The DNA for the CDR3 is TGCAGCGTTGAATACTTGGGACAGGGTTACGAAAAACTGTTTTTT. The full variable domain, completed using reference TRBV29-1 and TRBJ1-4, is SAVISQKPSRDICQRGTSLTIQCQVDSQVTMMFWYRQQPGQSLTLIATANQGSEATYESGFVIDKFPISRPNLTFSTLTVSNMSPEDSSIYLCSVEYLGQGYEKLFFGSGTQLSVL.

V and J are TRBV3-1 (or the pseudogene TRBV3-2) and TRBJ2-4; 8 bases match TRBD1. Germline CDR1 is LGHDT and CDR2 is YNNKEL (reference sequence). The CDR3 has 16 amino acids. The junction had 9 bases not matched to a gene; V was cut back by 1 base and J by 7 bases. Here the CDR3 DNA reads TGTGCCAGCAGCCAAGTAATCCGACAGGGGAGGAACATTCAGTACTTC. Amino acid sequence: CASSQVIRQGRNIQYF.

This clone has just one count. CDR3 DNA: TGTGCCAGCAGCTTGGGGTGGGGATCAAGCTCCTACGAGCAGTACTTC. Its protein is CASSLGWGSSSYEQYF. The chain uses TRBV5-6 and TRBJ2-7; D ambiguous. The CDR3 is made up of 16 amino acids. CDR1 is SGHDT, CDR2 YYEEEE, per germline. Trimming pared 0 bases from V and 0 bases from J, leaving 13 bases between.

V is TRBV9 and J is TRBJ2-7, with 12 positions matching TRBD2. The CDR3 has 17 amino acids. Trimming removed 1 base from V and 1 base from J; junction bases left unmatched: 6. CDR1 and CDR2 (germline): SGDLS, YYNGEE. CDR3 coding DNA: TGTGCCAGCAGCGTATCGGGACTAGCGGGCCCTTCCTACGAGCAGTACTTC. This translates into CASSVSGLAGPSYEQYF.

The CDR3 DNA reads TGTGCCAGCAGCTTTGGCGGGGGGGCGAAAGATACGCAGTATTTT. Translating gives CASSFGGGAKDTQYF. This chain connects TRBV11-2 to TRBJ2-3, with TRBD2 matching 9 bases. Looked up from germline, CDR1 is SGHAT and CDR2 is FQNNGV. This CDR3 comprises 15 residues. V lost 3 bases and J lost 5; bases outside the gene matches: 6.

This clone has only a few counts. This chain joins TRBV12-3 or TRBV12-4 and TRBJ2-3, with TRBD2 matching over 10 bases. The CDR3 totals 12 residues. Germline trimming cut 5 bases from V and 9 bases from J; bases unmatched to any gene: 2. The CDR3 DNA sequence: TGTGCCAGCAGTAATAGCGGGGGGACGCAGTATTTT. Translation: CASSNSGGTQYF.

The chain has TRBV6-2 or TRBV6-3 and TRBJ1-2; 9 nucleotides match TRBD1. The V segment lost 0 bases and the J segment 8 bases; nucleotides outside the gene matches: 4. Germline CDR1 and CDR2: MNHEY and SVGEGT. The CDR3 loop spans 14 amino acids. Written as DNA, the CDR3 is TGTGCCAGCAGTTACTCGGGACAGGGAATGGGCTACACCTTC. Its translation: CASSYSGQGMGYTF.

The chain links TRBV5-1 to TRBJ2-7; TRBD2 aligns across 7 bases. Losses at the gene ends were 2 bases for V and 1 base for J; bases not matched to a gene: 9. The germline V gene has CDR1 SGHRS and CDR2 YFSETQ. This CDR3 region has 16 residues. CDR3 bases: TGCGCCAGCAGCTTCGTGGGGGGGGGACTGTCCTACGAGCAGTACTTC. It is translated as CASSFVGGGLSYEQYF.